The source of this T cell receptor beta chain is a study of CD8 T cells in ankylosing spondylitis (dated by TCRdb to the late 2010s). With regard to the full study: The study profiled T cell receptor beta repertoires in healthy donors and ankylosing spondylitis patients to find disease-linked TCR variants. In total, the full study cohort was made up of some 110 healthy donors and 25 ankylosing spondylitis patients. Peripheral blood was sampled, and synovial fluid was also collected from ankylosing spondylitis patients.

This clonotype came up many times. This receptor's antigen is unknown. Base qualities are not recorded, but no much larger clone differs from it by a single base. Broad study findings and their caveats: Some TCR beta motif variants had previously been reported in synovial fluid and blood of reactive arthritis patients, which suggested common disease-initiation mechanisms. According to the report, matched synovial fluid samples from ankylosing spondylitis patients were significantly enriched for the disease-linked clones. A TCR beta motif made up of roughly eight highly homologous amino acid variants appeared to be characteristic of blood from ankylosing spondylitis patients. A CD8+ phenotype was shown by the disease-linked clones, which were found at relatively low frequencies in peripheral blood.

Spanning cysteine to phenylalanine, the CDR3 consists of 16 amino acids. Only CDR3 DNA remains: 48 bases, in frame from the first base. Germline trimming amounts to 2 bases on V and 6 bases on J, with 7 as the count of junction bases outside the gene matches. CDR1 and CDR2, per the germline V gene, are SGHRS and YFSETQ. The listed sequencing device is Illumina HiSeq 2500. Quantitative 5'-RACE with molecular barcodes was the method used to prepare the TCR beta libraries. Regarding the original processing steps: A new computational method based on a probabilistic model of VDJ rearrangement was used to identify disease-linked TCR variants. TCRdb reprocessing: public reads trimmed at Q25 with fastp, clones called with MiXCR, in-frame beta chains kept. Under each unique CDR3 protein, matching rows form one entry showing the most common genes and DNA. TCRdb, not the original authors, processed these V and J calls. A total of around 210,000 distinct CDR3 sequences appear in this sample, roughly 8% of them only once. Of the sample, 4.8% falls within the top ten clones.

This receptor was identified in a female donor with ankylosing spondylitis or in good health (not recorded which). What was sequenced was blood, either unsorted or a sorted T cell fraction (not recorded which). The rearrangement joined TRBV5-1 to TRBJ2-1, with 11 bases in between that match TRBD2. The DNA sequence reads TGCGCCAGCAGCTTTTTGGGACTAGCGGCTTCCAATGAGCAGTTCTTC. It encodes CASSFLGLAASNEQFF.